The clone carrying this T cell receptor (beta chain) was observed many times. The data were taken from a study of neurological immune-mediated disorders. Deletions cut 3 bases from V and 1 base from J, with 9 bases between. From germline, CDR1 is DFQATT and CDR2 SNEGSKA (reference sequence). This CDR3 spans 14 amino acids. TCRdb called the 5' RACE reads again in MiXCR, with one record for every CDR3 protein. The data show approximately 19,000 distinct CDR3 sequences, with around 14% seen just once and around 14% held by the top ten. The sequence came from a female donor with HTLV-1-associated myelopathy (HAM/TSP). Sequenced sample: PBMCs. The rearrangement joins TRBV20-1 to TRBJ1-4; D gene uncertain. DNA of the CDR3: TGCAGTGCTAGGATGGGAAAAACTAATGAAAAACTGTTTTTT. Protein sequence: CSARMGKTNEKLFF.